The 10 T cell receptor beta chains below come from one sample, sequenced in a study of T cell responses to AZD1222 COVID-19 vaccine. Profiling relied on immunoSEQ multiplex PCR, and the TCRdb table lists in-frame clones only, not all of them. The table lists 100,000 to 130,000 clones, roughly 89% of them singletons, with about 3.3% in the top ten. Specimen: peripheral blood, collected on day 0 of MenACWY control vaccination. The receptor set was obtained from an adult in good health.

This clone appeared a few times. The chain employs TRBV30 and TRBJ1-1; no definite D call. With 3 bases removed from V and 4 bases from J, the gap between germline ends came to 15 bases. This CDR3 has 14 amino acids. In germline, CDR1 is GTSNPN, CDR2 SVGIG (reference sequence). This chain's CDR3 is CAWSLEGPGTEAFF. The CDR3 nucleotides are TGTGCCTGGAGCTTGGAAGGGCCGGGCACTGAAGCTTTCTTT.

The chain joins TRBV21-1 to TRBJ1-2. TRBV21-1 is a listed pseudogene. CDR3 size: 17 residues. In DNA form, the CDR3 reads TGTGCCAGCAGCAAAAGGCCGAGGCCAGACACTTACTATGGCTACACCTTC. Translated: CASSKRPRPDTYYGYTF.

The chain joins TRBV6-5 to TRBJ2-1; D possibly corresponds to TRBD1 (5 bases). Trimming stripped 4 bases from V and 3 bases from J, with 13 bases between. CDR1 MNHEY and CDR2 SVGAGI come from the germline V gene. This CDR3 contains 15 residues. The CDR3 protein is CASSSSATGYNEQFF. Here the CDR3 DNA reads TGTGCCAGCAGTTCGTCGGCCACAGGCTACAATGAGCAGTTCTTC.

V and J are TRBV3-1 (or the pseudogene TRBV3-2) and TRBJ2-1, with TRBD2 matching 7 bases. This CDR3 is 16 amino acids long. J was trimmed by 5 bases and V by 1 base; bases with no gene match: 8. CDR1 is LGHDT and CDR2 is YNNKEL in the germline V gene (reference sequence). The CDR3 DNA reads TGTGCCAGCAGCCAAGGTTCGACTAGCCGCCACAATGAGCAGTTCTTC. It yields the protein CASSQGSTSRHNEQFF.

The chain is built from TRBV7-2 and TRBJ1-2; D is perhaps TRBD1 (6 bases). The germline gives CDR1 SGHTA, CDR2 FQGNSA. The CDR3 totals 14 residues. Deletions cut 1 base from V and 3 bases from J, with 9 bases between. As DNA, the CDR3 is TGTGCCAGCAGCTTAGACAGGGCAGACTATGGCTACACCTTC. Translating gives CASSLDRADYGYTF.

V usage is TRBV6-5 and J usage is TRBJ1-2; D might be TRBD1 (6 bases). The CDR3 has 15 residues. The V and J ends lost 2 bases and 2 bases respectively, with 12 bases between them. CDR1 is MNHEY and CDR2 is SVGAGI in the germline V gene. The CDR3 bases are TGTGCCAGCAGTTACGCCGGCCAGGGGAACTATGGCTACACCTTC. This translates into CASSYAGQGNYGYTF.

The chain is built from TRBV6-1 and TRBJ2-7; a possible D gene is TRBD1 (5 bases). Trimming left V 1 base short and J 2 bases short, with 9 bases between. CDR3 length: 14 residues. CDR1 and CDR2 from the germline V gene are MNHNS and SASEGT. CDR3 in amino acids: CASSEGGKPYEQYF. The CDR3 DNA reads TGTGCCAGCAGTGAAGGGGGCAAGCCCTACGAGCAGTACTTC.

The chain uses TRBV30 and TRBJ1-4; the D gene is possibly TRBD1 (6 bases). V lost 1 base, J lost 10 bases, and 16 bases lay in between. Germline assignment: CDR1 GTSNPN and CDR2 SVGIG (reference sequence). The CDR3 is 14 amino acids. This CDR3 reads CAWSDLGTYGKLFF. For the CDR3, the DNA is TGTGCCTGGAGTGACCTCGGGACATACGGAAAACTGTTTTTT.

With respect to this clone: Other nucleotide sequences from this sample produce the same CDR3. V is TRBV19 and J is TRBJ1-1; TRBD1 might be the D (5 bases). Trimming took off 1 base at V and 4 bases at J, with 7 bases between the two ends. CDR3 length: 13 amino acids. From germline, CDR1 is LNHDA and CDR2 SQIVND (reference sequence). CDR3 loop: CASSIGGSTEAFF. The CDR3, as DNA: TGTGCCAGTAGTATAGGGGGGTCCACTGAAGCTTTCTTT.

This chain links TRBV11-2 with TRBJ1-6; D is possibly TRBD1 (5 bases). Germline V lookup: CDR1 SGHAT, CDR2 FQNNGV. V was trimmed by 0 bases and J by 8 bases, leaving 8 bases between them. CDR3 size: 14 residues. The CDR3 is CASSLDRGDSPLHF. The CDR3 DNA reads TGTGCCAGCAGCTTAGATCGGGGGGATTCACCCCTCCACTTT.